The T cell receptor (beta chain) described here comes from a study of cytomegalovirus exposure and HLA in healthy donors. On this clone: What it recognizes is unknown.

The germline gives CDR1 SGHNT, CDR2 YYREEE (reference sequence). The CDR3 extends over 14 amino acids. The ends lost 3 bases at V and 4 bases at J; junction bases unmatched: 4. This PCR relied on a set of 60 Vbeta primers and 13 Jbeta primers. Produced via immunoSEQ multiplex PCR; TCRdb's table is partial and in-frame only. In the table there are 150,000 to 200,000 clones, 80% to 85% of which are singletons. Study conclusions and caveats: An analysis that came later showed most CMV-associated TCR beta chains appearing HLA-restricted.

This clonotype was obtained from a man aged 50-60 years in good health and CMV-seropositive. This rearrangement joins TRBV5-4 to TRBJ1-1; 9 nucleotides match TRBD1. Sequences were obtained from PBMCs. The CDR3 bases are TGTGCCAGCAGCTCGACAGGGGGTCCCACTGAAGCTTTCTTT. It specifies CASSSTGGPTEAFF.